These T cell receptor beta chains were read from a single sample in a study of cytomegalovirus exposure and HLA in healthy donors. Here immunoSEQ multiplex PCR was the method, and the copy in TCRdb shows in-frame clones only, minus some. Of 150,000 or so clones listed, around 80% are singletons. Sequenced input: PBMCs. Receptor source: a male donor in good health and CMV-seropositive. Each CDR3 is given with its conserved first and last residue. The D gene is left open where the match is weak. A clone size is listed for some rows: how often the clone was seen (once, few, many), or a class if it is expanded.

>TRBJ2-2|TRBD2|-|TRBV28
CASSSVGRDTGELFF
TGTGCCAGCAGTTCGGTAGGGAGGGACACCGGGGAGCTGTTTTTT
>TRBJ2-7|TRBD2|once|TRBV30
CAWSLEREGYEQYF
TGTGCCTGGAGTCTCGAGCGGGAGGGCTACGAGCAGTACTTC
>TRBJ2-7|TRBD2|-|TRBV13
CASSRRTPPSGNSYEQYF
TGTGCCAGCAGCCGAAGGACCCCCCCTAGCGGGAATTCCTACGAGCAGTACTTC
>TRBJ2-1|-|-|TRBV30
CAWRSFSYNEQFF
TGTGCCTGGAGGTCCTTCTCCTACAATGAGCAGTTCTTC
>TRBJ1-2|-|-|TRBV5-1
CASSHPTERRRANYGYTF
TGCGCCAGCAGCCACCCGACAGAGAGAAGACGAGCTAACTATGGCTACACCTTC
>TRBJ1-1|-|-|TRBV7-9
CASSLDRDTEAFF
TGTGCCAGCAGCTTAGACAGAGACACTGAAGCTTTCTTT
>TRBJ2-7|TRBD2|few|TRBV18
CASSPGGWNEQYF
TGTGCCAGCTCACCGGGAGGGTGGAACGAGCAGTACTTC
>TRBJ2-7|-|-|TRBV27
CASSRYEQYF
TGTGCCAGCTCCCGATACGAGCAGTACTTC
>TRBJ1-1|-|-|TRBV30
CAWSVDPAAEAFF
TGTGCCTGGAGTGTTGACCCGGCGGCTGAAGCTTTCTTT
>TRBJ2-2|TRBD2|-|TRBV19
CASSTSGLNTGELFF
TGTGCCAGTAGTACTAGCGGGTTGAACACCGGGGAGCTGTTTTTT
>TRBJ2-3|-|-|TRBV13
CASSPVSAGDTQYF
TGTGCCAGCAGTCCCGTATCGGCGGGAGATACGCAGTATTTT
>TRBJ2-1|-|-|TRBV27
CASSPRGRAYNEQFF
TGTGCCAGCAGTCCCAGGGGTAGGGCCTACAATGAGCAGTTCTTC
>TRBJ1-1|-|-|TRBV27
CASSLVRMNTEAFF
TGTGCCAGCAGTTTAGTCAGGATGAACACTGAAGCTTTCTTT
>TRBJ2-3|-|-|TRBV5-4
CASSVQSGTSTDTQYF
TGTGCCAGCAGCGTACAAAGCGGAACTAGCACAGATACGCAGTATTTT
>TRBJ2-7|TRBD1|-|TRBV11-3
CASSSRQGVGEQYF
TGTGCCAGCAGCTCCCGACAGGGGGTCGGCGAGCAGTACTTC
>TRBJ1-2|-|-|TRBV20-1
CSAFQGYGYTF
TGCAGTGCTTTCCAGGGCTATGGCTACACCTTC
>TRBJ1-2|TRBD1|few|TRBV5-6
CASTKATGGYYGYTF
TGTGCCAGCACCAAGGCGACAGGGGGTTATTATGGCTACACCTTC
>TRBJ2-7|TRBD2|-|TRBV5-6
CASSSTGGRTSSYEQYF
TGTGCCAGCAGCTCGACGGGCGGGAGGACTAGCTCCTACGAGCAGTACTTC
>TRBJ1-2|TRBD1|-|TRBV7-3
CASSRIPGQGAQGYTF
TGTGCCAGCAGTCGTATCCCGGGACAGGGGGCGCAGGGCTACACCTTC
>TRBJ2-1|TRBD2|-|TRBV5-6
CASSLSGSSYNEQFF
TGTGCCAGCAGCCTTAGCGGGAGCTCCTACAATGAGCAGTTCTTC
>TRBJ2-3|TRBD1|-|TRBV7-8
CASSSWTGLRDTQYF
TGTGCCAGCAGCTCCTGGACAGGGTTAAGAGATACGCAGTATTTT
>TRBJ2-1|-|once|TRBV7-7
CASSLARGGSYNEQFF
TGTGCTAGCAGCTTAGCGCGGGGCGGCTCCTACAATGAGCAGTTCTTC
>TRBJ2-2|TRBD2|-|TRBV4-2
CASSQETSGIITGELFF
TGTGCCAGCAGCCAAGAGACTAGCGGGATAATTACCGGGGAGCTGTTTTTT
>TRBJ2-5|-|-|TRBV19
CASSMAAPGTQYF
TGTGCCAGTAGTATGGCGGCCCCGGGAACCCAGTACTTC
>TRBJ2-5|-|-|TRBV11-2
CASSNRVGVQETQYF
TGTGCCAGCAGCAACCGGGTGGGAGTGCAAGAGACCCAGTACTTC
>TRBJ2-1|TRBD1|-|TRBV5-1
CASGHRGQAPYNEQFF
TGCGCCAGCGGACACAGGGGACAAGCGCCTTACAATGAGCAGTTCTTC
>TRBJ1-2|TRBD1|few|TRBV6-6
CASSVTGGKYGYTF
TGTGCCAGCAGTGTGACAGGGGGGAAGTATGGCTACACCTTC
>TRBJ2-7|-|-|TRBV7-9
CASSLSGLLYEQYF
TGTGCCAGCAGCCTCTCGGGACTCCTCTACGAGCAGTACTTC
>TRBJ1-3|-|-|TRBV7-2
CASSYRQAGGNTIYF
TGTGCCAGCAGCTACCGACAGGCTGGGGGAAACACCATATATTTT
>TRBJ2-7|-|few|TRBV7-2
CASSLGPPLQGSYEQYF
TGTGCCAGCAGCTTAGGTCCCCCGTTACAGGGATCCTACGAGCAGTACTTC
>TRBJ2-3|TRBD1|few|TRBV4-3
CASSQGQGGTDTQYF
TGCGCCAGCAGCCAAGGACAGGGGGGGACAGATACGCAGTATTTT
>TRBJ2-2|TRBD1|-|TRBV5-1
CASSPTGTATGELFF
TGCGCCAGCAGCCCCACCGGGACAGCCACCGGGGAGCTGTTTTTT
>TRBJ1-2|TRBD1|-|TRBV7-8
CASSLDPSGQGKGYTF
TGTGCCAGCAGCTTAGACCCATCCGGACAGGGGAAGGGCTACACCTTC
>TRBJ2-3|TRBD2|once|TRBV10-3
CAGRSSGLAGDTQYF
TGTGCCGGGCGGTCCTCGGGACTAGCGGGAGATACGCAGTATTTT
>TRBJ2-2|-|few|TRBV9
CASSVEGTNTGELFF
TGTGCCAGCAGCGTAGAGGGGACTAACACCGGGGAGCTGTTTTTT
>TRBJ2-1|TRBD2|-|TRBV7-2
CASSQAGVRFF
TGTGCCAGCAGCCAAGCGGGGGTACGGTTCTTC
>TRBJ2-5|TRBD1|once|TRBV19
CASSIQGAGETQYF
TGTGCCAGTAGTATACAGGGGGCGGGAGAGACCCAGTACTTC
>TRBJ1-2|-|-|TRBV18
CASSPGTRSQFGYGYTF
TGTGCCAGCTCACCAGGGACTCGGTCCCAATTTGGCTATGGCTACACCTTC
>TRBJ2-1|TRBD2|-|TRBV18
CASSPTSGRGREQFF
TGTGCCAGCTCACCCACTAGCGGGAGAGGACGTGAGCAGTTCTTC
>TRBJ2-2|TRBD1|once|TRBV7-8
CASSQEPGQINTGELFF
TGTGCCAGCAGCCAGGAACCGGGACAGATCAACACCGGGGAGCTGTTTTTT
>TRBJ1-1|-|few|TRBV15
CATSVRGGDTEAFF
TGTGCCACCAGCGTCCGGGGGGGGGACACTGAAGCTTTCTTT
>TRBJ2-5|-|-|TRBV6-1
CASLRLGEYQETQYF
TGTGCCAGCTTGAGACTAGGGGAGTACCAAGAGACCCAGTACTTC
>TRBJ2-7|TRBD1|-|TRBV19
CASSIRTGPYEQYF
TGTGCCAGTAGTATTCGGACAGGGCCCTACGAGCAGTACTTC
>TRBJ1-3|TRBD1|-|TRBV11-2
CASSLAGQDRNTIYF
TGTGCCAGCAGCTTAGCGGGACAGGACCGAAACACCATATATTTT
>TRBJ2-7|TRBD2|-|TRBV27
CASSFTEREVDEQYF
TGTGCCAGCAGTTTCACGGAGCGGGAGGTGGACGAGCAGTACTTC
>TRBJ1-2|TRBD1|-|TRBV7-8
CASSLGQGNYGYTF
TGTGCCAGCAGCTTGGGACAGGGTAACTATGGCTACACCTTC
>TRBJ2-2|TRBD1|-|TRBV28
CASSSQGQGYPGELFF
TGTGCCAGCAGCTCACAGGGACAGGGATATCCCGGGGAGCTGTTTTTT
>TRBJ2-7|-|-|TRBV19
CASSIGVSAFYEQYF
TGTGCCAGTAGTATCGGAGTATCGGCCTTCTACGAGCAGTACTTC
>TRBJ2-1|-|-|TRBV6-1
CASSGSTTGPPQPNEQFF
TGTGCCAGCAGTGGCTCTACTACAGGGCCACCTCAACCAAATGAGCAGTTCTTC
>TRBJ2-3|-|-|TRBV30
CAWSVGNRAPDTQYF
TGTGCCTGGAGTGTAGGGAACAGGGCACCAGATACGCAGTATTTT